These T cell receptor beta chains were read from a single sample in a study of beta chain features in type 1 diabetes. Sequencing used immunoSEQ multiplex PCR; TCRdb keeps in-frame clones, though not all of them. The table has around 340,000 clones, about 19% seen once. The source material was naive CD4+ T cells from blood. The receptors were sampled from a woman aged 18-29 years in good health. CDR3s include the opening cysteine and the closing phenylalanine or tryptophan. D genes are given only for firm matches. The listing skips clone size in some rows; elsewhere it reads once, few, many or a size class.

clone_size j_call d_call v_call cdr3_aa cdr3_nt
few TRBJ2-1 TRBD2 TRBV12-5 CASGFSTSGYYNEQFF TGTGCTAGTGGTTTCTCGACTAGCGGCTATTACAATGAGCAGTTCTTC
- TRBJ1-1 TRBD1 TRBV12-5 CASGLPPTGQAFF TGTGCTAGTGGTTTGCCCCCGACAGGGCAAGCTTTCTTT
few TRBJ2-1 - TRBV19 CASTTRGGSYNEQFF TGTGCCAGTACCACGAGGGGGGGCTCCTACAATGAGCAGTTCTTC
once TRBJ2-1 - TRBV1 CTSSQDTGLAGGYNEQFF TGCACCAGCAGCCAAGATACGGGACTAGCGGGGGGTTACAATGAGCAGTTCTTC
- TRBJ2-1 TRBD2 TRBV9 CASSELAGAGNEQFF TGTGCCAGCAGCGAACTAGCGGGAGCGGGGAATGAGCAGTTCTTC
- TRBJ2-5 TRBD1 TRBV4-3 CASSQEVAQGSETQYF TGCGCCAGCAGCCAAGAAGTGGCACAGGGGAGCGAGACCCAGTACTTC
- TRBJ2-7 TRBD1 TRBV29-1 CSVVKGAGEQYF TGCAGCGTTGTGAAGGGGGCAGGCGAGCAGTACTTC
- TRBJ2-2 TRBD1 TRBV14 CASSRDSNTGELFF TGTGCCAGCAGCAGGGACAGTAACACCGGGGAGCTGTTTTTT
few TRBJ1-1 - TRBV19 CASRGRANTEAFF TGTGCCAGTAGGGGCAGGGCAAACACTGAAGCTTTCTTT
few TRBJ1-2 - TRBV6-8 CASLVWEYYGYTF TGTGCCAGCCTAGTGTGGGAGTACTATGGCTACACCTTC
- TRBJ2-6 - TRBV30 CASSGANVLTF TGTGCTAGCTCTGGGGCCAACGTCCTGACTTTC
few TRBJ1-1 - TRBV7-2 CASSPRGDTEAFF TGTGCCAGCAGCCCCCGGGGGGACACTGAAGCTTTCTTT
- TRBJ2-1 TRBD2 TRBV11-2 CASTGGSSYNEQFF TGTGCCTCCACCGGCGGGAGCTCCTACAATGAGCAGTTCTTC
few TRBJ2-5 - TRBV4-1 CASSQDNGETQYF TGCGCCAGCAGCCAAGATAACGGAGAGACCCAGTACTTC
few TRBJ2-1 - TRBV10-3 CAISESLGRNEQFF TGTGCCATCAGTGAGTCGCTAGGGAGGAATGAGCAGTTCTTC
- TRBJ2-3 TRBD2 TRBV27 CASSFLSGTSTDTQYF TGTGCCAGCAGTTTCCTAAGCGGGACTAGCACAGATACGCAGTATTTT
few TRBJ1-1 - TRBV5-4 CASSLVLRDSAEAFF TGTGCCAGCAGCTTAGTCCTCAGGGACTCCGCTGAAGCTTTCTTT
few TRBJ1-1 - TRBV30 CAFSGQANTEAFF TGTGCCTTTTCAGGGCAGGCGAACACTGAAGCTTTCTTT
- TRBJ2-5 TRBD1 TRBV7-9 CASSSGVGQGQETQYF TGTGCCAGCAGCTCAGGTGTGGGACAGGGTCAAGAGACCCAGTACTTC
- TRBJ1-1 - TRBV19 CASSTNRDTEAFF TGTGCCAGTAGTACCAACAGGGACACTGAAGCTTTCTTT
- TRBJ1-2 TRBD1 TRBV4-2 CASSQGPGQDVNGYTF TGTGCCAGCAGCCAAGGCCCGGGACAGGATGTTAATGGCTACACCTTC
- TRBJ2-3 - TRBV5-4 CASNLGRGASTDTQYF TGTGCCAGCAACCTGGGGCGGGGAGCGAGCACAGATACGCAGTATTTT
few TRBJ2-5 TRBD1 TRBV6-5 CASSYSTGSETQYF TGTGCCAGCAGTTACTCGACAGGGTCGGAGACCCAGTACTTC
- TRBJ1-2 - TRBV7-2 CASSFGLLYGYTF TGTGCCAGCAGCTTTGGACTGCTCTATGGCTACACCTTC
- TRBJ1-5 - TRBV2 CASTEQDGSNQPQHF TGTGCCAGCACCGAACAGGATGGAAGCAATCAGCCCCAGCATTTT
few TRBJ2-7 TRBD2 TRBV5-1 CASSRTSDEQYF TGCGCCAGCAGCCGAACTAGCGACGAGCAGTACTTC
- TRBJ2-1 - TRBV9 CASSVGTGIEQFF TGTGCCAGCAGCGTAGGAACAGGTATAGAGCAGTTCTTC
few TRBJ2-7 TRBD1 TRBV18 CASSIGDRGYEQYF TGTGCCAGCTCTATTGGCGACAGGGGATACGAGCAGTACTTC
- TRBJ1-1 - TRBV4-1 CASSPPDRRGTEAFF TGCGCCAGCAGCCCCCCGGACCGCAGGGGTACTGAAGCTTTCTTT
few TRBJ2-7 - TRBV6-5 CASSYSRGSSYEQYF TGTGCCAGCAGTTACTCGAGAGGGAGTTCCTACGAGCAGTACTTC
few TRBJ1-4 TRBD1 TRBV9 CASTPTGTGNEKLFF TGTGCCAGCACCCCCACCGGGACAGGGAATGAAAAACTGTTTTTT
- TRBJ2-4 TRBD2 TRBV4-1 CASSQDQYSASGGAKNIQYF TGCGCCAGCAGCCAAGATCAATATTCTGCGAGCGGGGGGGCCAAAAACATTCAGTACTTC
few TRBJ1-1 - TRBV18 CASSGLNTEAFF TGTGCCAGCTCAGGGCTAAACACTGAAGCTTTCTTT
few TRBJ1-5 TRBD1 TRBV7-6 CASSLGGQGSGNQPQHF TGTGCCAGCAGCTTAGGGGGACAGGGGTCAGGCAATCAGCCCCAGCATTTT
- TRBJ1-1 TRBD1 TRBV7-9 CASSPLTGGTEAFF TGTGCCAGCAGCCCCTTGACAGGGGGCACTGAAGCTTTCTTT